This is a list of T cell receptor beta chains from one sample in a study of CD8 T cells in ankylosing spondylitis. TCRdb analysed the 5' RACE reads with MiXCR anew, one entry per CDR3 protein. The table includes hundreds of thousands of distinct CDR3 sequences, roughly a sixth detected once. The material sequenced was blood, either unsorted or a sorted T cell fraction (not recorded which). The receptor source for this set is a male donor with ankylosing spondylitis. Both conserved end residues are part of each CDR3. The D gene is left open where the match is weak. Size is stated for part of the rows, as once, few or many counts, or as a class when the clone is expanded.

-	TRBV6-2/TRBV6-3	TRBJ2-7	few	CASRSRLSQLSYEQYF	TGTGCCAGCAGATCCCGGTTAAGCCAACTCTCCTACGAGCAGTACTTC
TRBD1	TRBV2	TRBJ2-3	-	CASKGQGITTDTQYF	TGTGCCAGCAAGGGACAGGGGATTACCACAGATACGCAGTATTTT
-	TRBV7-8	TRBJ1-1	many	CASSLASREGQVNTEAFF	TGTGCCAGCAGCTTAGCCTCAAGGGAGGGCCAGGTGAACACTGAAGCTTTCTTT
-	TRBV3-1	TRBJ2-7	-	CASSQVEGAYEQYF	TGTGCCAGCAGCCAAGTGGAGGGAGCCTACGAGCAGTACTTC
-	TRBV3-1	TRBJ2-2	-	CASRIGTGELFF	TGTGCCAGCAGAATCGGTACCGGGGAGCTGTTTTTT
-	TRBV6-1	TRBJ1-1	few	CASIGAMNTEAFF	TGTGCCAGCATCGGTGCCATGAACACTGAAGCTTTCTTT
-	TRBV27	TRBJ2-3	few	CASSISRGDTQYF	TGTGCCAGCAGTATCTCTCGGGGCGACACGCAGTATTTT
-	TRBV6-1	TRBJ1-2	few	CASRSGRLYGYTF	TGTGCCAGCAGGTCCGGCAGATTGTATGGCTACACCTTC
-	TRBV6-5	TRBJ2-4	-	CASSYSDYGTAQYF	TGTGCCAGCAGTTACTCGGACTATGGGACTGCTCAGTACTTC
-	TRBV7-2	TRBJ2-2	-	CASSLLAAWELFF	TGTGCCAGCAGCTTACTGGCCGCGTGGGAGCTGTTTTTT
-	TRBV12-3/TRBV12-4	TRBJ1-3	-	CAGLEGKNSGNTIYF	TGTGCGGGGCTTGAGGGGAAAAACTCTGGAAACACCATATATTTT
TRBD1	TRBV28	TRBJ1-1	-	CASSRGTGGSTEAFF	TGTGCCAGCAGTCGGGGAACAGGGGGCAGCACTGAAGCTTTCTTT
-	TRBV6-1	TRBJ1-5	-	CASSEAQRPQHF	TGTGCCAGCAGTGAAGCGCAAAGGCCCCAGCATTTT
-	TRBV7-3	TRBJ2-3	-	CASSSRLGGVDTQYF	TGTGCCAGCAGCTCCCGACTGGGGGGTGTGGATACGCAGTATTTT
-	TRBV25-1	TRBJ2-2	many	CASRATGIAAGELFF	TGTGCCAGCAGAGCTACAGGGATCGCGGCCGGGGAGCTGTTTTTT
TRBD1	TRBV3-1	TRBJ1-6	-	CASSRGQGGNSPLHF	TGTGCCAGCAGCCGAGGACAGGGAGGCAATTCACCCCTCCACTTT
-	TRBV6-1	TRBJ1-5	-	CASTPGRNQPQHF	TGTGCCAGCACCCCGGGGCGCAATCAGCCCCAGCATTTT
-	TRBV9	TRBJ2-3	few	CASSELPVPTDTQYF	TGTGCCAGTTCAGAGCTCCCGGTTCCCACAGATACGCAGTATTTT
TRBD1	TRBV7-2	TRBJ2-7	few	CASSRTGQGAYYEQYF	TGTGCCAGCAGCCGTACTGGACAGGGGGCATACTACGAGCAGTACTTC
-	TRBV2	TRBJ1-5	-	CASSPRGHLGSNQPQHF	TGTGCCAGCAGTCCGAGAGGCCATCTGGGGAGCAATCAGCCCCAGCATTTT
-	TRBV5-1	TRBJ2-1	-	CASSLVASVNYNEQFF	TGCGCCAGCAGCTTGGTGGCTAGCGTCAACTACAATGAGCAGTTCTTC
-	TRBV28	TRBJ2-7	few	CASSLSRPPEDF	TGTGCCAGCAGTTTATCCCGCCCCCCTGAAGACTTC
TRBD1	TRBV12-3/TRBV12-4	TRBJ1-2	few	CASSLGKTGLGYTF	TGTGCCAGCAGTTTAGGCAAGACAGGGCTTGGCTACACCTTC
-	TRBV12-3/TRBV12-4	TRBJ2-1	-	CASTGGVEQFF	TGTGCCAGCACCGGAGGGGTCGAGCAGTTCTTC
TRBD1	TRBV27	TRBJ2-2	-	CASSLDRPLPPGELFF	TGTGCCAGCAGTTTGGACAGGCCCCTCCCCCCCGGGGAGCTGTTTTTT
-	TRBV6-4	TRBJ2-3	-	CASSDSASTDTQYF	TGTGCCAGCAGTGACTCGGCTAGCACAGATACGCAGTATTTT
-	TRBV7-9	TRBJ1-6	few	CASSQTGFSPLHF	TGTGCCAGCAGTCAAACAGGGTTTTCACCCCTCCACTTT
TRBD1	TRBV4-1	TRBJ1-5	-	CASSQADRGQNQPQHF	TGCGCCAGCAGCCAGGCGGACAGGGGGCAAAATCAGCCCCAGCATTTT
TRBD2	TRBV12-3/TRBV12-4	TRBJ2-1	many	CASKLGTSGDEQFF	TGTGCCAGCAAGCTCGGGACTAGCGGGGATGAGCAGTTCTTC
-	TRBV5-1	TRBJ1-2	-	CASSGGHPNYGYTF	TGCGCCAGCAGCGGGGGACATCCGAACTATGGCTACACCTTC
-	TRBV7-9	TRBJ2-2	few	CASSLFGDSSGTGELFF	TGTGCCAGCAGCTTATTTGGGGACTCGTCGGGAACCGGGGAGCTGTTTTTT
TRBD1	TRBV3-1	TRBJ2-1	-	CASSLRQGTPYNEQFF	TGTGCCAGCAGCCTACGACAGGGGACTCCCTACAATGAGCAGTTCTTC
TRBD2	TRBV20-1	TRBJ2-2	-	CSAETSGNTGELFF	TGCAGTGCTGAGACTAGCGGGAACACCGGGGAGCTGTTTTTT
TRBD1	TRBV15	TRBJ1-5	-	CATSRKGQYSNQPQHF	TGTGCCACCAGCAGAAAGGGACAGTATAGCAATCAGCCCCAGCATTTT
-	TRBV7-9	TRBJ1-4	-	CASSSRGTANEKLFF	TGTGCCAGCAGCTCGAGGGGGACGGCCAATGAAAAACTGTTTTTT
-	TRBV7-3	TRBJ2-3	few	CASSLGQGRTTDTQYF	TGTGCCAGCAGCTTAGGGCAGGGGCGAACCACAGATACGCAGTATTTT
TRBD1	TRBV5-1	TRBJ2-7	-	CASSLAGTGGHEQYF	TGCGCCAGCAGCTTGGCGGGGACAGGGGGCCACGAGCAGTACTTC
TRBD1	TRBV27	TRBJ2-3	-	CASSWGQGTSGTQYF	TGTGCCAGCAGTTGGGGACAGGGGACTTCTGGTACGCAGTATTTT